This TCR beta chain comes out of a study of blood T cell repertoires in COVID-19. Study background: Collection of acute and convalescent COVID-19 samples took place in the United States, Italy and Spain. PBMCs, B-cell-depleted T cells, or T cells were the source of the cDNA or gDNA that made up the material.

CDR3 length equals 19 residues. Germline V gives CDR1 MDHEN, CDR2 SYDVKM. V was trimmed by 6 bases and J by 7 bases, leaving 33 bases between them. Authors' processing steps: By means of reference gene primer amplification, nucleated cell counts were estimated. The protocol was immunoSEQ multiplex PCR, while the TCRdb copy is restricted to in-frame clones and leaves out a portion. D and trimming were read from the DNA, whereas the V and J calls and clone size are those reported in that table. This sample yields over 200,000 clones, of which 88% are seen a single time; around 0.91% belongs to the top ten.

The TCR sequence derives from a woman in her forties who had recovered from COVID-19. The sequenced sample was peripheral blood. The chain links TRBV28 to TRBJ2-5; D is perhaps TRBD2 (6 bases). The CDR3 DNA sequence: TGTGCCAGCAGCCGAGACCCCCCGGGGGTAGCTCCCCATGCATGGACCCAGTACTTC. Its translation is CASSRDPPGVAPHAWTQYF.